This T cell receptor beta chain stems from a study of identical twins. At least ten counts were recorded for this clonotype. Its antigen is as yet unknown. TCRdb re-called the 5' RACE reads through MiXCR, storing one row per CDR3 protein. The table lists roughly 350,000 distinct CDR3 sequences, approximately 9.1% of them singletons. The CDR3 totals 15 residues. The ends lost 6 bases at V and 4 bases at J; junction bases unmatched: 2. The V gene's germline CDR1 is SEHNR and CDR2 FQNEAQ (reference sequence). Whole-study results and caveats: Out-of-frame alpha sequences common to twins exhibited an excess of low generation probability.

Sequences were obtained from naive T cells sorted from blood. The chain carries TRBV7-9 and TRBJ2-2; 13 bases line up with TRBD2. The TCR originated in a woman aged 45-59 years in good health. CDR3 amino acids: CASRGLAGSTGELFF. CDR3 sequence (DNA): TGTGCCAGCAGGGGACTAGCGGGGAGCACCGGGGAGCTGTTTTTT.